These T cell receptor beta chains were read from a single sample in a study of T cell changes during pregnancy in multiple sclerosis. Some clones are missing from TCRdb's copy, which holds only in-frame ones; the method was immunoSEQ multiplex PCR. The sample contains under 120,000 clones, roughly 90% of which appear only once. The sample in question was peripheral blood, obtained after pregnancy. Every receptor here comes from a female donor with multiple sclerosis, enrolled in a pregnancy study. CDR3s include the opening cysteine and the closing phenylalanine or tryptophan. The D gene is left open where the match is weak.

d_gene | j_gene | v_gene | CDR3aa
TRBD1 | TRBJ1-3 | TRBV30 | CAWSGEGGTGDSGNTIYF
- | TRBJ2-7 | TRBV27 | CASSPDRSGYEQYF
TRBD1 | TRBJ2-7 | TRBV10-2 | CASSFGQGPGEQYF
TRBD1 | TRBJ2-7 | TRBV2 | CASIGSGQGYEQYF
- | TRBJ1-2 | TRBV7-9 | CASSFDVTAGGYTF
TRBD1 | TRBJ1-1 | TRBV4-1 | CASSHLLTGPGPEAFF
- | TRBJ1-2 | TRBV5-1 | CASGNWAAFNYGYTF
- | TRBJ2-7 | TRBV27 | CATRSGSLSISYEQYF
TRBD2 | TRBJ2-7 | TRBV11-2 | CASSLVAGGRYEQYF
TRBD1 | TRBJ1-1 | TRBV4-1 | CASSSTTGDNTEAFF
TRBD1 | TRBJ1-6 | TRBV6-6 | CASSYRDRAGSPLHF
- | TRBJ1-3 | TRBV9 | CASSVVPRQEGNTIYF
TRBD2 | TRBJ2-7 | TRBV11-1 | CASSLIRGGDEQYF
TRBD1 | TRBJ1-2 | TRBV27 | CASSLGQGARYGYTF
TRBD1 | TRBJ2-2 | TRBV9 | CASSTETGAAGELFF
- | TRBJ2-3 | TRBV5-1 | CASSFALSGTDTQYF
TRBD1 | TRBJ1-1 | TRBV29-1 | CSVRDRVTEAFF
TRBD1 | TRBJ2-2 | TRBV6-1 | CASSEYQGAAGELFF
- | TRBJ1-6 | TRBV4-1 | CASSQGQGSNSPLHF
- | TRBJ2-2 | TRBV18 | CASSRMPTRSANTGELFF
- | TRBJ2-3 | TRBV21-1 | CASSTGCAKGIDTQYF
TRBD1 | TRBJ1-5 | TRBV7-2 | CASSLGGQGSNQPQHF
- | TRBJ1-1 | TRBV2 | CASSLLSGEAFF
TRBD1 | TRBJ2-7 | TRBV10-2 | CASTDMTRTGKDEQYF
- | TRBJ1-3 | TRBV5-1 | CASSFVGGTGNTIYF
TRBD1 | TRBJ2-1 | TRBV18 | CASSPTGDITYNEQFF
TRBD2 | TRBJ2-7 | TRBV6-5 | CASSTERGGSYEQYF
TRBD1 | TRBJ1-4 | TRBV19 | CATNRRPRGTVDEKLFF
TRBD2 | TRBJ2-3 | TRBV4-2 | CASSPRRAGGGTDTQYF
- | TRBJ1-6 | TRBV2 | CASSGEGVGNSPLHF
- | TRBJ1-1 | TRBV5-4 | CASSLEGGWENTEAFF
- | TRBJ1-1 | TRBV2 | CASRPAGAAAFF
TRBD2 | TRBJ2-1 | TRBV9 | CASSIQLAGGPSSYNEQFF
- | TRBJ1-1 | TRBV7-3 | CASSKQGETEAFF
- | TRBJ1-2 | TRBV4-2 | CASFAEGYTF
- | TRBJ2-1 | TRBV7-9 | CASKSEGSYYNEQFF
TRBD1 | TRBJ1-2 | TRBV5-1 | CASSHGQEGYGYTF
- | TRBJ1-3 | TRBV4-1 | CASSQATGNTIYF
- | TRBJ1-2 | TRBV5-1 | CASRSDTTYGYTF
- | TRBJ1-1 | TRBV18 | CASSPPGKNTEAFF
- | TRBJ1-4 | TRBV28 | CASKASRGANEKLFF
TRBD1 | TRBJ1-1 | TRBV5-4 | CASSPSRRTGGNTEAFF
- | TRBJ2-7 | TRBV5-1 | CASSLNSYEQYF
- | TRBJ1-2 | TRBV25-1 | CASSERWAGYTF